This T cell receptor (beta chain) appears in the sequencing data of a study of graft-versus-host responses after intestinal transplantation. A note on this clone: Its antigen is not known.

Looked up from germline, CDR1 is MDHEN and CDR2 is SYDVKM. The CDR3 is 16 residues long. With 6 bases clipped from V and 8 bases from J, the junction kept 14 bases outside the gene matches. The table came from immunoSEQ multiplex PCR; TCRdb's copy has only in-frame clones and leaves some out. The repertoire consists of under 100,000 clones, with 90% to 95% occurring once and the leading ten covering 0.95% to 1.3%. The clonotype was recovered from a human donor who was the organ donor for an intestinal transplant. The J gene is TRBJ2-1, the V gene TRBV28; 9 positions match TRBD2. This specimen consisted of unstimulated CD8+ T cells sorted from spleen or lymph node cells, obtained before transplant. CDR3 sequence reads: CASRLKREVRPDEQFF. The DNA for the CDR3 is TGTGCCAGCAGGCTAAAGCGGGAGGTTCGGCCCGATGAGCAGTTCTTC. Filled out from reference TRBV28 and TRBJ2-1, the complete variable domain reads DVKVTQSSRYLVKRTGEKVFLECVQDMDHENMFWYRQDPGLGLRLIYFSYDVKMKEKGDIPEGYSVSREKKERFSLILESASTNQTSMYLCASRLKREVRPDEQFFGPGTRLTVL.